This T cell receptor (beta chain) is from a study of blood T cell repertoires in COVID-19. The data were produced by immunoSEQ multiplex PCR, yet TCRdb's version contains in-frame clones alone and is incomplete. The sample has some 490,000 clones; about 88% are singletons. Recovery among Cohort 3 donors was established by two negative PCRs, clearance, or symptom resolution. V shed 3 bases and J 0 bases; nucleotides not matched to a gene: 7. Germline-derived CDR1 and CDR2 are SGHRS and YFSETQ. This CDR3 has 18 residues. The sequencing sample was made of PBMCs or T cells enriched from blood (not recorded which). This receptor was taken from a woman aged 55-69 years who had recovered from COVID-19. The V call is TRBV5-1, the J call TRBJ2-3; 13 bases fit TRBD2. CDR3 amino acids: CASSYRTSGGISTDTQYF. In DNA, the CDR3 is TGCGCCAGCAGCTACCGGACTAGCGGGGGTATTAGCACAGATACGCAGTATTTT.